This TCR beta chain comes out of a study of blood T cell repertoires in COVID-19. About the research overall: Material from acute and convalescent COVID-19 was sourced from the United States, Italy and Spain. T cells, B-cell-depleted T cells, or PBMCs provided the cDNA or gDNA that served as material.

Under the authors' procedure: Amplification from reference gene primers served as the basis for estimated nucleated cell counts. Data came from immunoSEQ multiplex PCR; TCRdb stores just in-frame clones and leaves some out. V and J calls and clone size are those listed in that table; D and trimming were worked out from the DNA. The sample records roughly 220,000 clones, 75% to 90% being singletons. This clone was seen only a few times. The CDR3 consists of 16 residues. The J segment lost 3 bases and the V segment lost 1 base, leaving 4 bases of the junction unmatched. Germline lookup yields CDR1 SNHLY and CDR2 FYNNEI.

Source material: peripheral blood. This sequence was found in a man aged 25 to 40 who had recovered from COVID-19. This chain connects TRBV2 to TRBJ2-1, with 9 nucleotides matching TRBD2. The CDR3 sequence: CASSEETSGYYNEQFF. CDR3 in DNA: TGTGCCAGCAGTGAAGAAACTAGCGGGTACTACAATGAGCAGTTCTTC.